Below are 9 T cell receptor beta chains sequenced from a single sample in a study of cytomegalovirus exposure and HLA in healthy donors. The table came from immunoSEQ multiplex PCR; TCRdb's copy has only in-frame clones and leaves some out. The sample has approximately 98,000 clones; nearly 97% are singletons. The sample consisted of PBMCs. All receptors derive from a woman aged 18-29 years in good health and CMV-seronegative.

This chain connects TRBV9 to TRBJ1-4, with D maybe TRBD1 (6 bases). The CDR3 runs 15 residues. Trimming took off 0 bases at V and 0 bases at J, with 6 bases between the two ends. The germline V gene encodes CDR1 SGDLS and CDR2 YYNGEE. The chain's CDR3 is CASSVGTATNEKLFF. The CDR3 DNA follows: TGTGCCAGCAGCGTAGGGACAGCAACTAATGAAAAACTGTTTTTT.

The chain recombines TRBV7-6 with TRBJ2-7, with a weak D call TRBD1 (8 bases). This CDR3 region has 14 residues. V was clipped by 5 bases and J by 3 bases, with 14 bases between them. Germline values: CDR1 SGHVS, CDR2 FNYEAQ. In nucleotides, the CDR3 is TGTGCCAGCAGCCCGGACAGGGAGGGCTACGAGCAGTACTTC. This codes for CASSPDREGYEQYF.

The chain couples TRBV6-5 to TRBJ1-1, with D maybe TRBD1 (5 bases). The CDR3 is 13 residues long. The V and J ends lost 0 bases and 8 bases respectively, with 10 bases between them. The germline CDR1 and CDR2 sequences are MNHEY and SVGAGI. The CDR3 here is CASSYSAHREAFF. In DNA, the CDR3 is TGTGCCAGCAGTTACTCGGCCCACAGGGAAGCTTTCTTT.

This chain joins TRBV7-2 and TRBJ2-1, with TRBD1 matching 7 bases. The CDR3 extends over 14 amino acids. V lost 3 bases to trimming and J lost 7 bases; unmatched junction nucleotides: 6. Germline lookup yields CDR1 SGHTA and CDR2 FQGNSA. The CDR3 here is CASSLGQWSNEQFF. CDR3 nucleotides: TGTGCCAGCAGCTTGGGACAGTGGTCGAATGAGCAGTTCTTC.

The J gene is TRBJ2-7, the V gene TRBV6-5, with 8 bases that match TRBD1. The germline V gene has CDR1 MNHEY and CDR2 SVGAGI. The CDR3 contains 14 residues. V dropped 4 bases and J dropped 4; count of bases not matched to a gene: 6. CDR3: CASSWTGPGYEQYF. DNA for the CDR3: TGTGCCAGCAGTTGGACAGGGCCCGGTTACGAGCAGTACTTC.

The genes are TRBV28 and TRBJ2-5, with D perhaps matching TRBD1 (6 bases). CDR1 is MDHEN, CDR2 SYDVKM, per germline. The V and J ends lost 5 bases and 8 bases respectively, with 24 bases between them. The CDR3 contains 16 residues. The CDR3 DNA sequence: TGTGCCAGCAGTACCGACCCCGGGACACTAAAAGGAACCCAGTACTTC. Residues: CASSTDPGTLKGTQYF. The whole variable domain, remainder taken from reference TRBV28 and TRBJ2-5, is DVKVTQSSRYLVKRTGEKVFLECVQDMDHENMFWYRQDPGLGLRLIYFSYDVKMKEKGDIPEGYSVSREKKERFSLILESASTNQTSMYLCASSTDPGTLKGTQYFGPGTRLLVL.

This rearrangement joins TRBV7-9 to TRBJ2-5; 9 bases match TRBD1. Trimming took 5 bases from V and 4 from J; bases not matched to a gene: 11. The CDR3 length is 16 residues. Germline V gene data show CDR1 as SEHNR and CDR2 as FQNEAQ (reference sequence). The CDR3 protein is CASSPLPGQGLETQYF. For the CDR3, the DNA is TGTGCCAGCAGCCCTCTACCGGGACAGGGACTAGAGACCCAGTACTTC.

This clone was observed a single time. The chain combines TRBV20-1 with TRBJ1-2; D remains ambiguous. The germline CDR1 and CDR2 sequences are DFQATT and SNEGSKA (reference sequence). The CDR3 extends over 11 amino acids. The V and J ends lost 6 bases and 9 bases respectively, with 14 bases between them. The CDR3 spells CSAYSLLSYTF. DNA for the CDR3: TGCAGTGCGTACAGCCTTTTGAGCTACACCTTC.

The rearrangement uses TRBV5-6 and TRBJ1-2, with D unclear. V was pared by 2 bases and J by 4 bases, with 12 bases between. Germline V gene sequence: CDR1 SGHDT, CDR2 YYEEEE. This CDR3 contains 14 residues. CDR3 amino acids: CASSLWRQTYGYTF. The CDR3 DNA sequence: TGTGCCAGCAGCTTATGGCGGCAGACCTATGGCTACACCTTC. The full variable domain, rest sourced from reference TRBV5-6 and TRBJ1-2, is DAGVTQSPTHLIKTRGQQVTLRCSPKSGHDTVSWYQQALGQGPQFIFQYYEEEERQRGNFPDRFSGHQFPNYSSELNVNALLLGDSALYLCASSLWRQTYGYTFGSGTRLTVV.